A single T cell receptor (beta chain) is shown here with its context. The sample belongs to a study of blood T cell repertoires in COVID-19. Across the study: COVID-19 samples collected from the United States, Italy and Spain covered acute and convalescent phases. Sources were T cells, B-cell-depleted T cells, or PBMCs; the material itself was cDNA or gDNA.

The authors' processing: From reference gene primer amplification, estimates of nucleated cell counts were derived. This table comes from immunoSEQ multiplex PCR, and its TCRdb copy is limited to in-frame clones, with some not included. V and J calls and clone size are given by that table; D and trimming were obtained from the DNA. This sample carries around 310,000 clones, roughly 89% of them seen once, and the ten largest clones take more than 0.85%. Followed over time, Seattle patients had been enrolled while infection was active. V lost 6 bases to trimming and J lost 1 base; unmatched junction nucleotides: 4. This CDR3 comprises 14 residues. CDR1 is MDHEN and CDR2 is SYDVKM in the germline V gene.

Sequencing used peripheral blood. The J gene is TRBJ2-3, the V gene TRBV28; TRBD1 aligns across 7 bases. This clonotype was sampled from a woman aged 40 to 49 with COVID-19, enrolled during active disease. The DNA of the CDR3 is TGTGCCAGCAGCCACGGACAGGGCACAGATACGCAGTATTTT. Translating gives CASSHGQGTDTQYF.